The present TCR beta chain was sequenced within a study of T cells in Graves' hyperthyroidism and ophthalmopathy. Notes on the study in general: A model using 13 V-J features told ophthalmopathy apart from stable hyperthyroidism.

Deletions cut 8 bases from V and 0 bases from J, with 11 bases between. The CDR3 is made up of 13 amino acids. The germline V gene has CDR1 MNHEY and CDR2 SVGEGT. Regions amplified from RNA transcripts were the TCR beta CDR3 regions. Carried out on the TCR CDR3, a first-round RT-PCR used the HTBI primer set. TCRdb called the multiplex PCR reads again in MiXCR, with one record for every CDR3 protein. The data show under 400,000 distinct CDR3 sequences, with roughly 14% seen just once and approximately 30% held by the top ten. This clonotype was seen only a few times. The antigen is undetermined. Material: blood. The source of this sequence is a woman aged 18-30 years with Graves' hyperthyroidism that later progressed to Graves' ophthalmopathy. The chain links TRBV6-2 or TRBV6-3 to TRBJ2-7; D might be TRBD2 (5 bases). The CDR3 bases are TGTGCCAGCTCCGTTGAGGGCTCCTACGAGCAGTACTTC. Amino acids: CASSVEGSYEQYF.